This T cell receptor (beta chain) was sequenced during a study of blood T cell repertoires in COVID-19. On the study more broadly: Acute and convalescent COVID-19 samples came from the United States, Italy and Spain.

In the authors' workflow: Amplifying reference gene primers gave estimates of nucleated cell counts. The table came from immunoSEQ multiplex PCR; TCRdb's copy has only in-frame clones and leaves some out. V, J and clone size are taken as reported in that table, and D and trimming were inferred from the DNA itself. Here the sample spans 60,000 to 65,000 clones, almost 85% being singletons. Recruited during active infection, patients (from Seattle) were subsequently followed longitudinally. Deletions cut 8 bases from V and 7 bases from J, with 17 bases between. This CDR3 is 13 amino acids long. Per the germline V gene, CDR1 is LGHDT and CDR2 is YNNKEL (reference sequence).

The chain is built from TRBV3-1 (or the pseudogene TRBV3-2) and TRBJ1-2; perhaps TRBD1 as D (6 bases). The TCR sequence derives from a man aged 55 to 70 with COVID-19, enrolled during active disease. The sequenced material came from peripheral blood. CDR3 in DNA: TGTGCCAGCTCGTTTGGGGGCGATGTTGGCTACACCTTC. Translated, it gives CASSFGGDVGYTF.